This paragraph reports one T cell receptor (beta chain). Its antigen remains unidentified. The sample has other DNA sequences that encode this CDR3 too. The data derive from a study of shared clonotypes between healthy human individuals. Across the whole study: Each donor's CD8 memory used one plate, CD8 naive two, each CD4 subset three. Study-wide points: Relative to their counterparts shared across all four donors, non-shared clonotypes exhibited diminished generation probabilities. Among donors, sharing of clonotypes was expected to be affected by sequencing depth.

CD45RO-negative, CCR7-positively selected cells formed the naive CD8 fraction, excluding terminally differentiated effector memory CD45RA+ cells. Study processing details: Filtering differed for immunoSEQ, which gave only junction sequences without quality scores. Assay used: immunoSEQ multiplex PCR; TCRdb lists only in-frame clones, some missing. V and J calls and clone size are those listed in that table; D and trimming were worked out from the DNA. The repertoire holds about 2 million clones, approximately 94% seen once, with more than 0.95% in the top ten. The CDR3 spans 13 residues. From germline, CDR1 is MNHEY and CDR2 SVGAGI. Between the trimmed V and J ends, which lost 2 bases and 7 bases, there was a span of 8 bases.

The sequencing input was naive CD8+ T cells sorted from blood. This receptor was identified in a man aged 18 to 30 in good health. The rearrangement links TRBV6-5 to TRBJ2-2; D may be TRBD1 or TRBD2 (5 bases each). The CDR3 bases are TGTGCCAGCAGTTACGGGGGAGACGGGGAGCTGTTTTTT. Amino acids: CASSYGGDGELFF.